This entry describes one T cell receptor beta chain. Its antigen specificity is not known. Within one base of it there is no much larger clone, and no base qualities were kept. From a lookup of the germline V gene, CDR1 and CDR2 are MGHDK and SYGVNS. The V end gives up 6 bases and the J end 6 bases, leaving 9 bases in the junction not matched to a gene. CDR3 length: 14 amino acids, cysteine to phenylalanine. The sequence is cut down to CDR3 DNA, 42 bases in frame from base 1. This record belongs to a study of blood T cell repertoires in COVID-19 (TCRdb year 2020). As for the study more broadly: Samples covering the acute and convalescent phases of COVID-19 were provided by collaborators in the United States, Italy and Spain. The material from the prospective study consisted of cDNA or gDNA derived from T cells, B-cell-depleted T cells, or PBMCs. Subjects who had been exposed to COVID-19, were actively infected with it, or had recovered from it provided the deeply sampled blood TCRbeta repertoires that made up the dataset. The repertoires were released in a freely available public database intended as a resource for research on the immune response to SARS-CoV-2. The samples were drawn from the first 160 participants of the ongoing ImmuneRACE study and from 1,254 subjects provided by 6 global collaborators. Sample metadata almost always included a de-identified subject ID, COVID-19 status, age in years and sex. Where available, HLA class I and class II types were obtained from metadata supplied by the sample provider rather than from assay-based typing. General study outcomes and caveats: The quantity of clinical and demographic metadata differed by source and by participant and was supplied without curation.

TCRbeta CDR3 regions were amplified from genomic DNA by means of the immunoSEQ Assay, a bias-controlled multiplex PCR. Per the source publication's procedure: The number of nucleated cells in each sample was estimated by amplification of reference gene primers within the assay. To quantify the absolute abundance of each unique TCRbeta CDR3 rearrangement, sequence reads were collapsed and filtered. Productive Simpson clonality was computed per sample as the square root of Simpson's diversity index over productive rearrangements. Here the immuneACCESS table is served through TCRdb, limited to in-frame sequences with V and J called. Missing clones are a known gap in these copies; in checked studies unresolved V genes cover under half, and the rest lacks a known reason. Clone size and the V and J calls come from that table; the DNA yielded D and trimming. Here the sample has approximately 220,000 clones; around 82% occur a single time. The ten largest clones take up 7.5% to 9% of the sample.

Collaborating institutions collected whole blood in K2EDTA tubes following their own protocols. For TCRbeta analysis, collaborators shipped samples as frozen whole blood, isolated PBMCs, or DNA extracted from either of those sample types. The origin of this receptor is a woman aged 45-65 years with acute or convalescent COVID-19. Sequencing was done on a sample of peripheral blood. Rearrangement joined TRBV25-1 to TRBJ2-7, and 9 junction bases match TRBD1. DNA sequence: TGTGCCAGCAGCACGGGACAGGGATCGTCCGAGCAGTACTTC. This encodes CASSTGQGSSEQYF.